Shown below are 27 T cell receptor beta chains from a single sample sequenced in a study of brain T cells in children with intractable seizures (dated by TCRdb to the early 2020s). Libraries were built with the immunoSEQ multiplex PCR assay. TCRdb took this table from immuneACCESS and kept in-frame rearrangements with V and J called. Such tables lack part of the clones; where checked against another copy, unresolved V genes explain under half of the gap, and the rest is unexplained. This sample lists 340,000 or so clones; more than 85% were detected once. The ten largest account for around 6% of the sample. In light of the paper, this sample's time point label describes: blood from clinic visit 5 months post-surgery; TSC patient then seizure free. Sequenced material: peripheral blood, taken roughly 5 months after surgery. These receptors were obtained from a boy less than two years old with tuberous sclerosis and intractable seizures.

This chain links TRBV5-1 with TRBJ1-5; a possible D gene is TRBD1 (5 bases). The V gene's germline CDR1 is SGHRS and CDR2 YFSETQ. Deletions cut 5 bases from V and 6 bases from J, with 15 bases between. This CDR3 spans 14 amino acids. As DNA, the CDR3 is TGCGCCAGCAGTGGGGGAGGGCTCCGTCAGCCCCAGCATTTT. It specifies CASSGGGLRQPQHF.

This chain joins TRBV6-5 and TRBJ1-1; no reliable D call. The CDR3 covers 13 residues. V lost 5 bases to trimming and J lost 0 bases, with 7 bases between them. CDR1 and CDR2 from the germline V gene are MNHEY and SVGAGI. The CDR3 DNA is TGTGCCAGCAGTCGAGTGTTGAACACTGAAGCTTTCTTT. Residues: CASSRVLNTEAFF.

The rearrangement links TRBV7-9 to TRBJ2-4; D not certain. The CDR3 has 13 residues. Germline V CDR1 and CDR2: SEHNR, FQNEAQ (reference sequence). Trimming took off 1 base at V and 16 bases at J, with 17 bases between the two ends. The chain's CDR3 is CASSLGTSAPLYF. For the CDR3, the DNA is TGTGCCAGCAGCTTAGGGACGTCCGCCCCCCTTTACTTC.

This chain links TRBV9 with TRBJ2-3; a weak D match, TRBD1 (6 bases). This CDR3 contains 15 residues. Trimming left V 0 bases short and J 4 bases short, with 12 bases between. Germline V gene sequence: CDR1 SGDLS, CDR2 YYNGEE. CDR3 protein: CASSVVGAAADTQYF. CDR3 DNA sequence: TGTGCCAGCAGCGTAGTGGGGGCGGCGGCAGATACGCAGTATTTT.

This clone was seen just once. The chain joins TRBV13 to TRBJ2-3; 10 bases line up with TRBD2. The CDR3 length is 19 residues. CDR1 is PRHDT, CDR2 FYEKMQ, per germline (reference sequence). V dropped 5 bases and J dropped 2; count of bases not matched to a gene: 16. CDR3 nucleotide sequence: TGTGCCAGCAGCCAAGCGGGACTAGCGCACCTAAGGGCCACAGATACGCAGTATTTT. It is translated as CASSQAGLAHLRATDTQYF.

The V gene is TRBV5-1, the J gene TRBJ2-3; 8 bases are a match to TRBD2. The CDR3 has 13 residues. Germline lookup yields CDR1 SGHRS and CDR2 YFSETQ. The trim removed 6 bases at V and 4 bases at J, leaving 4 bases unmatched. For the CDR3, the DNA is TGCGCCAGCACGCGGGAGGTGGCAGATACGCAGTATTTT. It codes for CASTREVADTQYF. The whole variable domain, remainder taken from reference TRBV5-1 and TRBJ2-3, is KAGVTQTPRYLIKTRGQQVTLSCSPISGHRSVSWYQQTPGQGLQFLFEYFSETQRNKGNFPGRFSGRQFSNSRSEMNVSTLELGDSALYLCASTREVADTQYFGPGTRLTVL.

This chain joins TRBV27 and TRBJ1-1; D is uncertain. There are 13 residues in the CDR3. Looked up from germline, CDR1 is MNHEY and CDR2 is SMNVEV (reference sequence). Deletions cut 3 bases from V and 7 bases from J, with 12 bases between. This CDR3 reads CASSFVGGSEAFF. The CDR3 DNA sequence: TGTGCCAGCAGTTTTGTCGGCGGTAGTGAAGCTTTCTTT.

V is TRBV7-6 and J is TRBJ1-1, with D possibly matching TRBD1 (6 bases). The CDR3 covers 16 residues. Trimming removed 5 bases from V and 6 bases from J, with 22 bases in between. Germline CDR1 and CDR2: SGHVS and FNYEAQ. CDR3: CASSLHPQGEGAEAFF. For the CDR3, the DNA is TGTGCCAGCAGCCTACATCCACAGGGTGAGGGCGCTGAAGCTTTCTTT.

This clone came up once. The genes are TRBV7-2 and TRBJ1-2, with TRBD1 as a possible D gene (6 bases). The CDR3 has 16 amino acids. CDR1 is SGHTA and CDR2 is FQGNSA in the germline V gene. Trimming left V 2 bases short and J 4 bases short, with 17 bases between. The CDR3 sequence is CASSLKLGGQSYGYTF. In nucleotides, the CDR3 is TGTGCCAGCAGCTTAAAGCTGGGAGGACAGTCCTATGGCTACACCTTC. Full variable domain (missing parts from reference TRBV7-2 and TRBJ1-2): GAGVSQSPSNKVTEKGKDVELRCDPISGHTALYWYRQSLGQGLEFLIYFQGNSAPDKSGLPSDRFSAERTGGSVSTLTIQRTQQEDSAVYLCASSLKLGGQSYGYTFGSGTRLTVV.

The V and J genes are TRBV2 and TRBJ2-7; TRBD2 might be the D (5 bases). V was trimmed by 7 bases and J by 1 base, leaving 11 bases between them. The V gene's germline CDR1 is SNHLY and CDR2 FYNNEI. The CDR3 has 13 residues. CDR3 residues: CASTRSGSYEQYF. CDR3 DNA sequence: TGTGCCAGCACTCGATCGGGGTCCTACGAGCAGTACTTC.

A remark on this clone: The CDR3 carries no conserved terminal phenylalanine or tryptophan, so it likely arises from a read error. No DNA is shown, since the ends of the CDR3 on it are uncertain; the CDR3 is the one TCRdb lists. This sequence joins TRBV7-9 and TRBJ2-7. The CDR3 is 11 amino acids long, termini counted. Germline V gives CDR1 SEHNR, CDR2 FQNEAQ (reference sequence). The CDR3 sequence is CASSSTLVKFI.

The chain recombines TRBV11-2 with TRBJ1-2; TRBD1 agrees at 9 bases. J was trimmed by 3 bases and V by 4 bases; bases with no gene match: 12. The CDR3 loop spans 17 amino acids. Per germline, CDR1 SGHAT and CDR2 FQNNGV. CDR3 coding DNA: TGTGCCAGCAGCTCCTCCAACAGGGGGCTTGGCTACTATGGCTACACCTTC. This gives the protein CASSSSNRGLGYYGYTF. Supplemented by reference TRBV11-2 and TRBJ1-2, the full variable domain reads EAGVAQSPRYKIIEKRQSVAFWCNPISGHATLYWYQQILGQGPKLLIQFQNNGVVDDSQLPKDRFSAERLKGVDSTLKIQPAKLEDSAVYLCASSSSNRGLGYYGYTFGSGTRLTVV.

The V gene is TRBV29-1, the J gene TRBJ2-1; maybe TRBD2 (5 bases). Per germline, CDR1 SQVTM and CDR2 ANQGSEA. V shed 1 base and J shed 0 bases, with 7 bases lying between them. The CDR3 contains 14 residues. In DNA form, the CDR3 reads TGCAGCGTTGAAGGGGAGTACTCCTACAATGAGCAGTTCTTC. Residues: CSVEGEYSYNEQFF.

A note on this clone: Sequence at one end of the junction differs from germline and may be a read error. CDR3 coding DNA: TGTGCTAGCAGCTTAGAGGGGAGCGGGGTAGCCCGGGGGACCCAGTACTTC. Translation gives CASSLEGSGVARGTQYF. The chain couples TRBV7-7 to TRBJ2-5; 7 nucleotides align to TRBD2. CDR3 length: 17 residues. Germline CDR1 and CDR2: SSHAT and FNYEAQ (reference sequence).

This chain uses TRBV7-9 with TRBJ2-7; D may be TRBD1 (6 bases). Germline V lookup: CDR1 SEHNR, CDR2 FQNEAQ (reference sequence). This CDR3 is 15 amino acids long. Deletions cut 0 bases from V and 3 bases from J, with 12 bases between. CDR3 sequence: CASSLALGTIYEQYF. CDR3 sequence (DNA): TGTGCCAGCAGCTTAGCTCTCGGGACAATCTACGAGCAGTACTTC.

This clone was detected once. The V call is TRBV19, the J call TRBJ1-5; TRBD1 matches 8 bases. Trimming removed 6 bases from V and 4 bases from J; junction bases left unmatched: 8. The CDR3 consists of 15 residues. In germline, CDR1 is LNHDA, CDR2 SQIVND (reference sequence). The CDR3 DNA reads TGTGCCAGTAGGGCCGGACAGGGAGGGAATCAGCCCCAGCATTTT. Its translation is CASRAGQGGNQPQHF. Filled out from reference TRBV19 and TRBJ1-5, the complete variable domain reads DGGITQSPKYLFRKEGQNVTLSCEQNLNHDAMYWYRQDPGQGLRLIYYSQIVNDFQKGDIAEGYSVSREKKESFPLTVTSAQKNPTAFYLCASRAGQGGNQPQHFGDGTRLSIL.

The chain combines TRBV19 with TRBJ2-2, with D unresolved. Germline lookup yields CDR1 LNHDA and CDR2 SQIVND (reference sequence). This CDR3 comprises 13 residues. Trimming shortened V by 3 bases and J by 4 bases, and 6 bases separated the two germline ends. Written as DNA, the CDR3 is TGTGCCAGTAGTATCAGTGTCACCGGGGAGCTGTTTTTT. As protein: CASSISVTGELFF.

The CDR3 loop is CASNPHSLRGEKLFF. The CDR3 DNA reads TGTGCCAGTAACCCTCACTCTCTTCGGGGGGAAAAACTGTTTTTT. The chain couples TRBV19 to TRBJ1-4, with D possibly being TRBD1 (5 bases). The ends were cut back, 7 bases at V and 8 bases at J, with 20 bases in the middle. CDR1 is LNHDA and CDR2 is SQIVND in the germline V gene (reference sequence). The CDR3 sequence is 15 residues long.

This sequence joins TRBV2 and TRBJ1-6; 10 bases map to TRBD1. CDR1 and CDR2 (germline): SNHLY, FYNNEI. This CDR3 is 13 amino acids long. J was trimmed by 10 bases and V by 11 bases; bases with no gene match: 8. CDR3 in DNA: TGTGCCCCCGGACAGGGGGTAAAGTCACCCCTCCACTTT. It translates to CAPGQGVKSPLHF.

The chain carries TRBV14 and TRBJ2-7; TRBD2 agrees at 14 bases. Trimming cost V 4 bases and J 3 bases; bases outside gene matches: 2. The CDR3 extends over 15 amino acids. Germline V gene lookup returns CDR1 SGHDN and CDR2 FVKESK. CDR3 DNA: TGTGCCAGCAGCCCGGGACTAGCGGGGGTCTACGAGCAGTACTTC. Protein: CASSPGLAGVYEQYF.

The chain is built from TRBV7-2 and TRBJ2-7, with TRBD2 matching over 10 bases. Germline assignment: CDR1 SGHTA and CDR2 FQGNSA. J was trimmed by 9 bases and V by 1 base; bases with no gene match: 9. The CDR3 has 15 residues. CDR3 sequence (DNA): TGTGCCAGCAGCTTAGTCCTAGCGGGAGTTGTGGGGCAGTACTTC. This sequence encodes CASSLVLAGVVGQYF. The full variable domain, completed using reference TRBV7-2 and TRBJ2-7, is GAGVSQSPSNKVTEKGKDVELRCDPISGHTALYWYRQSLGQGLEFLIYFQGNSAPDKSGLPSDRFSAERTGGSVSTLTIQRTQQEDSAVYLCASSLVLAGVVGQYFGPGTRLTVT.

This chain uses TRBV5-1 with TRBJ2-1, with a possible D match to TRBD1 (5 bases). Germline V gene lookup returns CDR1 SGHRS and CDR2 YFSETQ. This CDR3 has 15 residues. V dropped 4 bases and J dropped 9 bases, with 20 bases sitting between them. Here the CDR3 DNA reads TGCGCCAGCAGCCCGGAATCATCAGGGCGGAGTGAGCAGTTCTTC. Translation gives CASSPESSGRSEQFF. The entire variable domain, with the rest obtained from reference TRBV5-1 and TRBJ2-1, is as follows: KAGVTQTPRYLIKTRGQQVTLSCSPISGHRSVSWYQQTPGQGLQFLFEYFSETQRNKGNFPGRFSGRQFSNSRSEMNVSTLELGDSALYLCASSPESSGRSEQFFGPGTRLTVL.

The V gene is TRBV5-1, the J gene TRBJ2-1; TRBD2 agrees at 8 bases. Germline lookup yields CDR1 SGHRS and CDR2 YFSETQ. Germline trimming cut 2 bases from V and 7 bases from J; bases unmatched to any gene: 8. The CDR3 has 15 amino acids. The CDR3 DNA is TGCGCCAGCAGCTTAAGCGGGAGTTCGGGGAATGAGCAGTTCTTC. Protein: CASSLSGSSGNEQFF.

The chain carries TRBV19 and TRBJ2-1; TRBD2 matches 7 bases. The CDR3 extends over 14 amino acids. Germline V lookup: CDR1 LNHDA, CDR2 SQIVND (reference sequence). V was pared by 9 bases and J by 7 bases, with 12 bases of the junction left unmatched. The CDR3 nucleotides are TGTGCCAGCGTCTCAAGCGGGGAAAAGAATGAGCAGTTCTTC. This gives the protein CASVSSGEKNEQFF.

The rearrangement joins TRBV2 to TRBJ2-7; TRBD1 aligns across 10 bases. The CDR3 has 13 residues. Per germline, CDR1 SNHLY and CDR2 FYNNEI. Losses at the gene ends were 6 bases for V and 3 bases for J; bases not matched to a gene: 2. CDR3 region: CASSRDRGYEQYF. The CDR3 DNA reads as TGTGCCAGCAGCCGGGACAGGGGCTACGAGCAGTACTTC.

The chain couples TRBV19 to TRBJ1-5; no firm D call. In germline, CDR1 is LNHDA, CDR2 SQIVND (reference sequence). V lost 3 bases, J lost 2 bases, and 5 bases lay in between. The CDR3 has 13 residues. DNA of the CDR3: TGTGCCAGTAGTATTTTGGGCAATCAGCCCCAGCATTTT. Amino acids: CASSILGNQPQHF.

This chain uses TRBV5-8 with TRBJ2-7; 9 positions match TRBD2. Germline trimming cut 5 bases from V and 0 bases from J; bases unmatched to any gene: 15. The CDR3 runs to 18 residues. Germline V gene data show CDR1 as SGHTS and CDR2 as YDEGEE. As DNA, the CDR3 is TGTGCCAGCAGTTTTAGACTAGCGGCTGTTGGTGGCTCCTACGAGCAGTACTTC. Its translation: CASSFRLAAVGGSYEQYF.